The clone carrying this TCR beta chain was found once. The antigen remains unidentified. This entry is derived from a study of blood T cells in healthy people across ages. Primers used in a second PCR of about 6 to 11 cycles were a sample-barcoded 5' primer and a J-beta primer mix. In TCRdb, the 5' RACE reads were re-called with MiXCR into one record per CDR3 protein. The table includes about 1.4 million distinct CDR3 sequences, 55% to 75% detected once. The CDR3 spans 12 residues. Germline values: CDR1 SNHLY, CDR2 FYNNEI. Whole-study findings and limits: CMV status of donors was not determined, possibly confounding expanded clonotype changes.

The sequencing input was blood. The chain joins TRBV2 to TRBJ2-7, with 8 bases aligning to TRBD1. This receptor was taken from a man between 18 and 35 years old in good health. The CDR3 DNA is TGTGCTCATGGACAGGGTGTCTACGAGCAGTACTTC. It specifies CAHGQGVYEQYF.